These T cell receptor beta chains were read from a single sample in a study of technical replicates of blood from several donors. The table came from immunoSEQ multiplex PCR; TCRdb's copy has only in-frame clones and leaves some out. The table lists about 57,000 clones, around 95% of them singletons. Sample: PBMCs. All receptors come from a human donor in good health. Some clones in this sample may be carry-over from other donors' samples. Both conserved end residues are part of each CDR3. D genes are given only for firm matches. Not all rows give a size; the values are once, few, many and, for expanded clones, a class.

clone_size j_call d_call v_call cdr3_aa cdr3_nt
- TRBJ2-4 TRBD2 TRBV27 CATGTSDKNIQYF TGTGCCACCGGGACTAGCGATAAAAACATTCAGTACTTC
- TRBJ1-2 TRBD1 TRBV6-6 CASSKGQENNYGYTF TGTGCCAGCAGTAAAGGACAGGAGAATAACTATGGCTACACCTTC
- TRBJ2-7 - TRBV19 CASSIGRGYEQYF TGTGCCAGTAGTATCGGCAGGGGCTACGAGCAGTACTTC
- TRBJ1-2 - TRBV13 CASSQAYNYGYTF TGTGCCAGCAGCCAAGCTTATAACTATGGCTACACCTTC
- TRBJ1-1 - TRBV9 CASSSSSAGVTEAFF TGTGCCAGCAGCTCATCATCGGCCGGGGTCACTGAAGCTTTCTTT
- TRBJ1-3 - TRBV4-1 CASSQSGPGLGGGNTIYF TGCGCCAGCAGCCAAAGCGGTCCGGGATTAGGGGGTGGAAACACCATATATTTT
once TRBJ2-7 - TRBV14 CASSLGLYEQYF TGTGCCAGCAGCCTGGGACTCTACGAGCAGTACTTC
- TRBJ2-3 TRBD2 TRBV2 CASSDVSGRPSTDTQYF TGTGCCAGCAGTGACGTCAGCGGGAGGCCTAGCACAGATACGCAGTATTTT
- TRBJ2-7 TRBD1 TRBV28 CASSGTGDEQYF TGTGCCAGCAGCGGGACAGGGGACGAGCAGTACTTC
- TRBJ2-1 TRBD1 TRBV5-6 CASSSDRVHEQFF TGTGCCAGCAGCTCGGACAGGGTACATGAGCAGTTCTTC
- TRBJ2-2 TRBD2 TRBV11-2 CASSLDPSGGTGELFF TGTGCCAGCAGCTTAGATCCTAGCGGGGGAACCGGGGAGCTGTTTTTT
- TRBJ1-6 TRBD1 TRBV23-1 CASSPSRDRVGNSPLHF TGCGCCAGCAGTCCGTCCCGGGACAGGGTGGGTAATTCACCCCTCCACTTT
- TRBJ1-1 TRBD1 TRBV5-1 CASNNRETGAGEAFF TGCGCCAGCAACAATAGAGAGACAGGGGCAGGGGAAGCTTTCTTT
once TRBJ1-4 - TRBV7-9 CASSLGGGHEKLFF TGTGCCAGCAGCTTAGGCGGGGGACATGAAAAACTGTTTTTT
- TRBJ1-2 TRBD1 TRBV10-3 CAPPDRVRYGYTF TGTGCCCCCCCGGACAGGGTCCGCTATGGCTACACCTTC
- TRBJ1-5 TRBD1 TRBV6-6 CASSANLGQGEQPQHF TGTGCCAGCAGTGCGAACCTGGGACAGGGAGAACAGCCCCAGCATTTT
- TRBJ1-5 - TRBV5-5 CASSLPGSFQPQHF TGTGCCAGCAGCTTGCCCGGGTCATTCCAGCCCCAGCATTTT
- TRBJ1-1 - TRBV2 CASSVQGLTEAFF TGTGCCAGCAGTGTTCAGGGGCTCACTGAAGCTTTCTTT
- TRBJ2-7 TRBD2 TRBV27 CATSLSGGSYEQYF TGTGCCACTTCCCTCAGCGGGGGTTCCTACGAGCAGTACTTC
once TRBJ2-7 TRBD2 TRBV5-4 CASSGGRLAGGFSYEQYF TGTGCCAGCAGCGGGGGGCGACTAGCGGGGGGATTCTCCTACGAGCAGTACTTC
- TRBJ2-7 TRBD2 TRBV7-6 CASSLGTSTLEQYF TGTGCCAGCAGCTTAGGGACTAGCACCCTCGAGCAGTACTTC
- TRBJ1-2 TRBD1 TRBV5-1 CASGSGDRVSHYGYTF TGCGCCAGCGGCTCGGGGGACAGGGTTTCTCATTATGGCTACACCTTC
- TRBJ2-1 TRBD1 TRBV13 CATLRSGTGALKSSYNEQFF TGTGCCACCCTCCGTAGTGGGACAGGGGCCTTAAAGAGCTCCTACAATGAGCAGTTCTTC